This T cell receptor (beta chain) was documented in a study of T cells in Graves' hyperthyroidism and ophthalmopathy. CDR3 size: 17 residues. The V and J ends lost 6 bases and 7 bases, in that order; junction bases with no gene match: 13. Germline loops: CDR1 SNHLY, CDR2 FYNNEI. This clonotype came up many times. TCR beta CDR3 regions were amplified from RNA. The TCR CDR3 first-round RT-PCR relied on the HTBI primer set. TCRdb called the multiplex PCR reads again in MiXCR, with one record for every CDR3 protein. The table lists 650,000 to 750,000 distinct CDR3 sequences, roughly 15% of them singletons.

The sequenced material came from blood. The chain employs TRBV2 and TRBJ2-1, with 12 positions matching TRBD2. The receptor was isolated from a woman under 30 with Graves' hyperthyroidism. CDR3 in amino acids: CASRPTWTSGKQNEQFF. For the CDR3, the DNA is TGTGCCAGCAGACCCACTTGGACTAGCGGGAAACAAAATGAGCAGTTCTTC. Looking up the rest from reference TRBV2 and TRBJ2-1 gives the full variable domain: EPEVTQTPSHQVTQMGQEVILRCVPISNHLYFYWYRQILGQKVEFLVSFYNNEISEKSEIFDDQFSVERPDGSNFTLKIRSTKLEDSAMYFCASRPTWTSGKQNEQFFGPGTRLTVL.